This T cell receptor (beta chain) was recorded in a study of T cell responses to AZD1222 COVID-19 vaccine. Clones were read by immunoSEQ multiplex PCR, and TCRdb kept only the in-frame ones, dropping some. The sample holds 100,000 or so clones, more than 85% seen once. The sequencing used peripheral blood, collected on day 0 of AZD1222 vaccination. This receptor was obtained from an adult in good health.

The CDR3 coding sequence is TGCGCCAGCAGAGACTCCTACGAGCAGTACTTC. It is translated as CASRDSYEQYF. The genes are TRBV5-1 and TRBJ2-7; D is uncertain. CDR3 length: 11 residues. Trimming left V 5 bases short and J 0 bases short, with 3 bases between. Germline values: CDR1 SGHRS, CDR2 YFSETQ.